These 3 T cell receptor beta chains were sequenced from one sample in a study of immune heterogeneity within non-small cell lung tumors. Bulk tumor gDNA, 450 to 600 ng per sample, served as the TCR template. While surgery was under way, several biopsies spaced far apart were taken per primary tumor. Curative surgery was performed on patients who had untreated, newly diagnosed non-small cell lung cancer. A first 10-cycle multiplex round used 32 V-gene and 13 J-gene primers on TCR beta CDR3. One entry per CDR3 protein results from TCRdb running MiXCR on the multiplex PCR reads. The top ten clones hold 21% of a sample with 9,000 to 13,000 distinct CDR3 sequences, under 35% of them seen once. The sequencing input was lung tumor tissue. The origin of the receptors is a woman between 45 and 65 years old with non-small cell lung cancer.

There are many counts of this clonotype. This chain joins TRBV27 and TRBJ2-3; TRBD2 matches 7 bases. The junction had 8 bases not matched to a gene; V was cut back by 3 bases and J by 5 bases. This CDR3 has 15 residues. The germline V gene encodes CDR1 MNHEY and CDR2 SMNVEV (reference sequence). The CDR3 is CASSFSSGSVDTQYF. In DNA, the CDR3 is TGTGCCAGCAGTTTTTCTAGCGGTTCTGTAGATACGCAGTATTTT.

This chain joins TRBV7-2 and TRBJ1-1; a possible D gene is TRBD1 (6 bases). Germline-derived CDR1 and CDR2 are SGHTA and FQGNSA. The CDR3 loop spans 14 amino acids. Trimming stripped 5 bases from V and 0 bases from J, with 10 bases between. CDR3 protein: CASSAGQMNTEAFF. The CDR3 region has the DNA TGTGCCAGCAGCGCGGGACAAATGAACACTGAAGCTTTCTTT.

This clonotype counts as medium-sized. CDR3 nucleotide sequence: TGTGCCAGCAGTTCAGGATGGCACGAGCAGTACTTC. Its protein product is CASSSGWHEQYF. The chain is built from TRBV27 and TRBJ2-7; no clear D. The CDR3 runs to 12 residues. V gave up 4 bases and J gave up 5 bases, with 9 bases separating them. Looked up from germline, CDR1 is MNHEY and CDR2 is SMNVEV (reference sequence).